This record looks at one TCR beta chain sequence and its context. This entry belongs to a study of blood T cell repertoires in COVID-19. Study details: Sites across the United States, Italy and Spain contributed samples from acute and convalescent COVID-19.

Trimming took off 2 bases at V and 3 bases at J, with 15 bases between the two ends. This CDR3 comprises 15 residues. The germline V gene has CDR1 SGHKS and CDR2 YYEKEE (reference sequence). The table came from immunoSEQ multiplex PCR; TCRdb's copy has only in-frame clones and leaves some out. Of 200,000 to 300,000 clones in the sample, 81% were seen once. This receptor was obtained from a woman older than 75 with COVID-19, enrolled during active disease. Sequencing was carried out using peripheral blood. The rearrangement joins TRBV5-5 to TRBJ2-7, with D possibly TRBD1 on 5 matching bases. The CDR3 sequence is CASSLGQGIVYEQYF. CDR3 nucleotide sequence: TGTGCCAGCAGCTTAGGGCAGGGTATAGTCTACGAGCAGTACTTC.